This T cell receptor (beta chain) was captured by sequencing in a study of regulatory T cells in long-lasting Graves disease. This clonotype was counted ten times or more. Its specificity is unknown. HTBI primers from iRepertoire and Arm-PCR of CDR3 regions yielded the TCR beta libraries. TCRdb called the multiplex PCR reads again in MiXCR, with one record for every CDR3 protein. The sample has around 510,000 distinct CDR3 sequences; roughly 20% are singletons. As to time point: persistent/refractory GD, antithyroid drugs over 5 years with positive TRAb. The authors made the TCR library using RNA they extracted from PBMCs. The collection involved drawing roughly 9.1 milliliters of peripheral blood into EDTA tubes. General observations from the study: Patients with persistent Graves' had lower TCR diversity than newly diagnosed patients. Repertoires from persistent disease leaned toward TRBV28, TRBJ1-2 and TRBJ2-5.

CDR1 and CDR2 (germline): SGHRS, YFSETQ. The V end lost 0 bases, the J end lost 0 bases, and 9 bases lay between the germline ends. The CDR3 length is 15 residues. Material: peripheral blood mononuclear cells (PBMCs), obtained when the disease was refractory, from a patient treated with antithyroid drugs. V usage is TRBV5-1 and J usage is TRBJ1-1; no firm D call. The clonotype comes from a female donor with Graves disease. CDR3 region: CASSLVSTLNTEAFF. CDR3 DNA sequence: TGCGCCAGCAGCTTGGTGTCGACACTGAACACTGAAGCTTTCTTT.